Listed here are 6 T cell receptor beta chains from one sample, sequenced in a study of control samples from healthy donors and cancer patients. Assay: immunoSEQ multiplex PCR; the TCRdb copy retains only in-frame clones and omits some. Of around 150,000 clones listed, 85% to 90% are singletons. Material for sequencing was blood. The source is a man aged 18 to 30 in good health.

This chain joins TRBV5-1 and TRBJ1-2; TRBD1 agrees at 8 bases. V trimming: 5 bases; J trimming: 7 bases; junction bases outside the gene matches: 10. The CDR3 spans 14 residues. Germline CDR1 is SGHRS and CDR2 is YFSETQ. Here the CDR3 reads CASSFDRGGFGYTF. CDR3 nucleotide sequence: TGCGCCAGCAGTTTTGACAGGGGAGGGTTTGGCTACACCTTC. Full variable domain (rest looked up from reference TRBV5-1 and TRBJ1-2): KAGVTQTPRYLIKTRGQQVTLSCSPISGHRSVSWYQQTPGQGLQFLFEYFSETQRNKGNFPGRFSGRQFSNSRSEMNVSTLELGDSALYLCASSFDRGGFGYTFGSGTRLTVV.

The gene calls are TRBV4-2 and TRBJ2-1, with D possibly being TRBD2 (7 bases). The V gene's germline CDR1 is LGHNA and CDR2 YNFKEQ. CDR3 length equals 17 residues. V dropped 0 bases and J dropped 0 bases, with 12 bases sitting between them. The DNA of the CDR3 is TGTGCCAGCAGCCAAGATCAAGGGGGGGCCTCCTACAATGAGCAGTTCTTC. Amino acid sequence: CASSQDQGGASYNEQFF.

This sequence joins TRBV29-1 and TRBJ2-3; D is possibly TRBD2 (5 bases). V was cut by 3 bases and J by 0 bases, with 19 bases left in between. Germline assignment: CDR1 SQVTM and CDR2 ANQGSEA. CDR3 length: 17 amino acids. CDR3 DNA sequence: TGCAGCGTTGAGTTCCTAGCACTTACCGCCAGCACAGATACGCAGTATTTT. Translating gives CSVEFLALTASTDTQYF.

The gene calls are TRBV5-4 and TRBJ1-2; TRBD1 is a possible D gene (6 bases). The CDR3 length is 16 residues. V dropped 3 bases and J dropped 0 bases, with 15 bases sitting between them. Germline lookup yields CDR1 SGHNT and CDR2 YYREEE (reference sequence). CDR3 region: CASSSGSQGPNYGYTF. Here the CDR3 DNA reads TGTGCCAGCAGCTCGGGCTCCCAGGGGCCTAACTATGGCTACACCTTC.

The chain couples TRBV5-1 to TRBJ2-1, with D perhaps TRBD1 or TRBD2 (6 bases each). V shed 5 bases and J shed 5 bases, with 14 bases lying between them. The length of the CDR3 is 14 residues. Germline V gene sequence: CDR1 SGHRS, CDR2 YFSETQ. CDR3 region: CASRVLGGNNEQFF. In nucleotides, the CDR3 is TGCGCCAGCAGGGTTTTAGGGGGGAACAATGAGCAGTTCTTC.

This clone was seen a single time. The chain recombines TRBV19 with TRBJ1-1, with D uncertain. CDR1 LNHDA and CDR2 SQIVND come from the germline V gene (reference sequence). CDR3 length: 13 amino acids. V lost 1 base to trimming and J lost 2 bases, with 5 bases between them. The CDR3 nucleotides are TGTGCCAGTAGTATAGCCCGAAACACTGAAGCTTTCTTT. This sequence encodes CASSIARNTEAFF.